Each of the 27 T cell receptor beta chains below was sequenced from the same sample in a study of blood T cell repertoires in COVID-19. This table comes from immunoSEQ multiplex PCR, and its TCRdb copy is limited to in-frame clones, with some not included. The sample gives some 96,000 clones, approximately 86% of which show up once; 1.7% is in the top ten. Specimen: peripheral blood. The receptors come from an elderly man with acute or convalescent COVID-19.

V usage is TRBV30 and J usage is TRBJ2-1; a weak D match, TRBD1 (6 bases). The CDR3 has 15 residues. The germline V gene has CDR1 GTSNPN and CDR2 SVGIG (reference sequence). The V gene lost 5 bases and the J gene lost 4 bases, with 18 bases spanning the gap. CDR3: CAWGRTGTRYNEQFF. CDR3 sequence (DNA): TGTGCCTGGGGCAGGACCGGGACAAGATACAATGAGCAGTTCTTC.

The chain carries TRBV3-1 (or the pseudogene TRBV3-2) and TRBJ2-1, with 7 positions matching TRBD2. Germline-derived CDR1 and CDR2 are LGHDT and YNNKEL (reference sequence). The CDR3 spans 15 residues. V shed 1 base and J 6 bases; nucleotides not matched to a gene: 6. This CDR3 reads CASSQGELAANEQFF. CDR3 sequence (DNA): TGTGCCAGCAGCCAAGGGGAGCTAGCGGCCAATGAGCAGTTCTTC.

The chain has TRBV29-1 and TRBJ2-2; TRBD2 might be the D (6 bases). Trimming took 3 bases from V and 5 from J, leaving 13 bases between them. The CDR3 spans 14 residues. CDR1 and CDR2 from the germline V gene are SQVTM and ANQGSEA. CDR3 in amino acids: CSVENVAGTGELFF. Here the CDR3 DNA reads TGCAGCGTTGAGAATGTGGCGGGGACCGGGGAGCTGTTTTTT.

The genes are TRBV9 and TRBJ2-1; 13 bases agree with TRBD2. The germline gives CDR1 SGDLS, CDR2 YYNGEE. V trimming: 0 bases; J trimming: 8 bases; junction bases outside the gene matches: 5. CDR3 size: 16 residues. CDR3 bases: TGTGCCAGCAGCGTAGCCGGGACTAGCGGGATCTATGAGCAGTTCTTC. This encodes CASSVAGTSGIYEQFF.

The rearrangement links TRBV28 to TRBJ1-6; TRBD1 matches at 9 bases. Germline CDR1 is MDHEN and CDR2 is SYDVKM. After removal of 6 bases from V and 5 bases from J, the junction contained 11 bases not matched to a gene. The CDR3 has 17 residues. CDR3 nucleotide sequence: TGTGCCAGCAGCCCTATCTCCGGGACAGGGAATAATTCACCCCTCCACTTT. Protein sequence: CASSPISGTGNNSPLHF.

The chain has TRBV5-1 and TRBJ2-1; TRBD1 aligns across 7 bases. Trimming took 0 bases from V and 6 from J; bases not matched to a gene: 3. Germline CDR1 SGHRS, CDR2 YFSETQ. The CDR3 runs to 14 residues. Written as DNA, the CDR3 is TGCGCCAGCAGCTTGGTTCAGGGGGTCAATGAGCAGTTCTTC. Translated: CASSLVQGVNEQFF.

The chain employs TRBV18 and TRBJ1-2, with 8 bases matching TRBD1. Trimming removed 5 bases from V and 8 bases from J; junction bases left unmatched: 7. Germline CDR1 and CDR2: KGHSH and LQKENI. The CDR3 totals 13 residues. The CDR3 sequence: CASSDVRGRGYTF. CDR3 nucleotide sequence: TGTGCCAGCTCAGATGTCAGGGGGCGAGGCTACACCTTC. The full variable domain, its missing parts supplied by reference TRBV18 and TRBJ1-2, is NAGVMQNPRHLVRRRGQEARLRCSPMKGHSHVYWYRQLPEEGLKFMVYLQKENIIDESGMPKERFSAEFPKEGPSILRIQQVVRGDSAAYFCASSDVRGRGYTFGSGTRLTVV.

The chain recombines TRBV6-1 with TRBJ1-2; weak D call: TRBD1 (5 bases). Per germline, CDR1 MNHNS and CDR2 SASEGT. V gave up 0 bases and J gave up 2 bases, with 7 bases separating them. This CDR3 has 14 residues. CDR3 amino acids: CASSEAWGNYGYTF. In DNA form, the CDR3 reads TGTGCCAGCAGTGAAGCCTGGGGCAACTATGGCTACACCTTC.

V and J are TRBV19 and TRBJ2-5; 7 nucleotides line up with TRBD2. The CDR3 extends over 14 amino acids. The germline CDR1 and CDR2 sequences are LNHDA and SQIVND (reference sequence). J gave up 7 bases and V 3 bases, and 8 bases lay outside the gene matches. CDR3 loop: CASSMSRREGTQYF. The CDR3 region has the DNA TGTGCCAGTAGTATGTCTCGCAGGGAGGGGACCCAGTACTTC.

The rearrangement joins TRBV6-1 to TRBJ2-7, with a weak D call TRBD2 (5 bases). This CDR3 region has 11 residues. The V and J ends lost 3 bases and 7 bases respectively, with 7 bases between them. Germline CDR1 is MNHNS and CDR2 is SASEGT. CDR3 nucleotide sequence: TGTGCCAGCAGTGAGTCGGGGGAGCAGTACTTC. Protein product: CASSESGEQYF.

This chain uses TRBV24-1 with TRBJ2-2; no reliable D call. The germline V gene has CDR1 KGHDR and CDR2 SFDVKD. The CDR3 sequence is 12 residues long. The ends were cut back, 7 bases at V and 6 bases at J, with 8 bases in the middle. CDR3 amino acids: CATSPVSGELFF. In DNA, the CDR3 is TGTGCCACCAGCCCCGTGTCCGGGGAGCTGTTTTTT.

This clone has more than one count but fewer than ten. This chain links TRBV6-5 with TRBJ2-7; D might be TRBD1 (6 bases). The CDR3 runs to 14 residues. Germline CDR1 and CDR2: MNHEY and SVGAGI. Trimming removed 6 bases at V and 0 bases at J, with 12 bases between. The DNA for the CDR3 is TGTGCCAGCAGCCTAAACAGGGACTCCTACGAGCAGTACTTC. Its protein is CASSLNRDSYEQYF.

In nucleotides, the CDR3 is TGTGCCTCATGGGGGGGAGGAGAGCAGTTCTTC. It specifies CASWGGGEQFF. The V and J genes are TRBV6-5 and TRBJ2-1; 7 nucleotides agree with TRBD2. CDR3 length equals 11 residues. In germline, CDR1 is MNHEY, CDR2 SVGAGI. The junction had 8 bases not matched to a gene; V was cut back by 11 bases and J by 10 bases.

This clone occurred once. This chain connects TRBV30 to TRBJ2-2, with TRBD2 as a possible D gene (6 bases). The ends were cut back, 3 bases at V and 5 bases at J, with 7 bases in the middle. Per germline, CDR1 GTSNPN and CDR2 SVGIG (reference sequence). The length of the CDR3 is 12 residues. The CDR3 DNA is TGTGCCTGGAGCAGCGGGACCGGGGAGCTGTTTTTT. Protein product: CAWSSGTGELFF.

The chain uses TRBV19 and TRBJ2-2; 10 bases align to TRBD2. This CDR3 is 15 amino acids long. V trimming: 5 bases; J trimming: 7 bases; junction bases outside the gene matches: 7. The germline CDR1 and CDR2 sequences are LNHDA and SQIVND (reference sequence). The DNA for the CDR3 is TGTGCCAGTAGTTCGACTAGCGGGTATCACGGGGAGCTGTTTTTT. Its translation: CASSSTSGYHGELFF.

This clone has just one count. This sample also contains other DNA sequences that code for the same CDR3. The CDR3 coding sequence is TGTGCCAGCAACACTCTGACAGGGATGAACACTGAAGCTTTCTTT. It translates to CASNTLTGMNTEAFF. The chain links TRBV27 to TRBJ1-1; 7 nucleotides agree with TRBD1. V shed 7 bases, J shed 0 bases, and the junction held 8 bases outside the gene matches. Germline assignment: CDR1 MNHEY and CDR2 SMNVEV (reference sequence). The CDR3 sequence is 15 residues long.

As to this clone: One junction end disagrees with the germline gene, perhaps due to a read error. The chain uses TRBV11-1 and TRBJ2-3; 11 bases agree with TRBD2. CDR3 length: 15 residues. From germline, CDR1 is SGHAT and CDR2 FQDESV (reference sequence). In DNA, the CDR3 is TGTGCCAGCAGCATAGCGGGAGGGGAGACAGATACGCAGTATTTT. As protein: CASSIAGGETDTQYF. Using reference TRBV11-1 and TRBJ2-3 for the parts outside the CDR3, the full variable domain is EAEVAQSPRYKITEKSQAVAFWCDPISGHATLYWYRQILGQGPELLVQFQDESVVDDSQLPKDRFSAERLKGVDSTLKIQPAELGDSAMYLCASSIAGGETDTQYFGPGTRLTVL.

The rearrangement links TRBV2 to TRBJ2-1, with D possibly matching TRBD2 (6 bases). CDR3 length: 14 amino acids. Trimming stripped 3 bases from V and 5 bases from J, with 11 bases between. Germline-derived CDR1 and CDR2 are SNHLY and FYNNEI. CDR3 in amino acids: CASSDWEAHNEQFF. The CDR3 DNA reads TGTGCCAGCAGTGATTGGGAGGCCCACAATGAGCAGTTCTTC.

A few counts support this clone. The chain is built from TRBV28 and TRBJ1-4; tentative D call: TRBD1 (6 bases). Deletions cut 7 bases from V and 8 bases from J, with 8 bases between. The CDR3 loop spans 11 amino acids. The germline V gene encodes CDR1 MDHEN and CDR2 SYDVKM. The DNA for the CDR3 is TGTGCCAGCAAGGGGGAGGAAAAACTGTTTTTT. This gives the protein CASKGEEKLFF.

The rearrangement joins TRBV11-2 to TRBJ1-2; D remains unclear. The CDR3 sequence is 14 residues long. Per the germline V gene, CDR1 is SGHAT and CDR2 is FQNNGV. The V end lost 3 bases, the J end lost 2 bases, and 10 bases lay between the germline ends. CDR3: CASSFSAGNYGYTF. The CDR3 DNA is TGTGCCAGCAGCTTCTCGGCGGGGAACTATGGCTACACCTTC.

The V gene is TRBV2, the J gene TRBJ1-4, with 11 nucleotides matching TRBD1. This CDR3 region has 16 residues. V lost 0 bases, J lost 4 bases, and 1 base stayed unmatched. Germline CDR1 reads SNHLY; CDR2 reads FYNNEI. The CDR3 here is CASSEAGTGGNEKLFF. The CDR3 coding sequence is TGTGCCAGCAGTGAAGCGGGGACAGGGGGTAATGAAAAACTGTTTTTT.

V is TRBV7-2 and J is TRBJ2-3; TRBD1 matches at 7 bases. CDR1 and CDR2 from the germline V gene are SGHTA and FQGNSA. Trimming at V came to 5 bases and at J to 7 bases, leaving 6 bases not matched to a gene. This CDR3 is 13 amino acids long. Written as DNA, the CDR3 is TGTGCCAGCAGCCCCGACAGGGTAAATACGCAGTATTTT. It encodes CASSPDRVNTQYF.

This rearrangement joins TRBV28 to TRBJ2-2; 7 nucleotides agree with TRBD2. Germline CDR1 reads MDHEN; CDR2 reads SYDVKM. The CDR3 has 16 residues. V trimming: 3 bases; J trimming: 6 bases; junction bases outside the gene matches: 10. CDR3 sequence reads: CASSFGGSRRSGELFF. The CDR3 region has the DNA TGTGCCAGCAGTTTTGGCGGGAGTAGAAGGTCCGGGGAGCTGTTTTTT.

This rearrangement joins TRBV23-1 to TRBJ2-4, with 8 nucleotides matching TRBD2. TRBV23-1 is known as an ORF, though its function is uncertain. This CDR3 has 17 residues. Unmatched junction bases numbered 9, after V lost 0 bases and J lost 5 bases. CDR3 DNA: TGCGCCAGCAGTCAATCGAGGAGCGGGGGTCGGGAAAACATTCAGTACTTC. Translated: CASSQSRSGGRENIQYF.

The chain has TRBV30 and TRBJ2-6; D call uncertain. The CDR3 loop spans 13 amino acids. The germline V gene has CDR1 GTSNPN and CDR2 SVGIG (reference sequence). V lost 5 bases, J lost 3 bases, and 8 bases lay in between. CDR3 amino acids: CAWDVGGANVLTF. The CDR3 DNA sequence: TGTGCCTGGGATGTCGGTGGGGCCAACGTCCTGACTTTC.

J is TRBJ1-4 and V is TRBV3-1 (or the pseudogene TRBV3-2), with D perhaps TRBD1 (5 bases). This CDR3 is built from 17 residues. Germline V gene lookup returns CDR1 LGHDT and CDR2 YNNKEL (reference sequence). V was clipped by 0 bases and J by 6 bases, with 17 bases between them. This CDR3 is CASSQDFVRDPYEKLFF. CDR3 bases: TGTGCCAGCAGCCAAGATTTCGTGCGGGACCCCTATGAAAAACTGTTTTTT.

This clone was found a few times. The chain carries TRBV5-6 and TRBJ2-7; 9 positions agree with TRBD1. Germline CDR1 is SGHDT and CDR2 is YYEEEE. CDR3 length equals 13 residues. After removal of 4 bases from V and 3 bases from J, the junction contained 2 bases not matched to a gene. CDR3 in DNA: TGTGCCAGCAGCCAGACAGGGGGCTACGAGCAGTACTTC. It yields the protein CASSQTGGYEQYF.